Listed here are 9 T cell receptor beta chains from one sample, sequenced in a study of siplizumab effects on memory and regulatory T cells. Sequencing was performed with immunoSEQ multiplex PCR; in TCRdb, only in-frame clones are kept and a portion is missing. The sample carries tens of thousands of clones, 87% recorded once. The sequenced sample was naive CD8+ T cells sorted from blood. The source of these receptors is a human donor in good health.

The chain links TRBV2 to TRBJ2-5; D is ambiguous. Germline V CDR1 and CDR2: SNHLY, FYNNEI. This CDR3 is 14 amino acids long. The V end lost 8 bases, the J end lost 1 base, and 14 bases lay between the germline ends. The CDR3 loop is CASPQVGPQETQYF. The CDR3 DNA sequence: TGTGCCAGCCCCCAAGTGGGTCCCCAAGAGACCCAGTACTTC.

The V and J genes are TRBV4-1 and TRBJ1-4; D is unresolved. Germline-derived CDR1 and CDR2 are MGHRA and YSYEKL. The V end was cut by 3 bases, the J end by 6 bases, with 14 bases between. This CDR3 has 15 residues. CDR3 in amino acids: CASSQYDLEDEKLFF. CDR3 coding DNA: TGCGCCAGCAGCCAGTACGACTTAGAGGATGAAAAACTGTTTTTT.

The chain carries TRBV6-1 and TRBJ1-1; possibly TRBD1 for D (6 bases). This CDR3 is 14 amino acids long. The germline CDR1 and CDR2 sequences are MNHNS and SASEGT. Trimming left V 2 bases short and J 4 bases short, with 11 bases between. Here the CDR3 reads CASSEFTGSTEAFF. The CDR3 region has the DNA TGTGCCAGCAGTGAATTTACAGGGAGCACTGAAGCTTTCTTT.

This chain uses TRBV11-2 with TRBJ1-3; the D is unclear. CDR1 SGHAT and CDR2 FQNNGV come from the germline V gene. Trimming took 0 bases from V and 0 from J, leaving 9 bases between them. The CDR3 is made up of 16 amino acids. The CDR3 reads CASSLDYGFSGNTIYF. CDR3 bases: TGTGCCAGCAGCTTAGATTACGGCTTCTCTGGAAACACCATATATTTT.

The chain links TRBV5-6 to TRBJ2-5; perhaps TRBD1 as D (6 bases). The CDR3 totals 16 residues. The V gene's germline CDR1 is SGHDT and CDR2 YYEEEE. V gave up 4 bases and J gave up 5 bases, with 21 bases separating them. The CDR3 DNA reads TGTGCCAGCAGCCTACACACCAGGGGAAGGTGGGAGACCCAGTACTTC. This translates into CASSLHTRGRWETQYF.

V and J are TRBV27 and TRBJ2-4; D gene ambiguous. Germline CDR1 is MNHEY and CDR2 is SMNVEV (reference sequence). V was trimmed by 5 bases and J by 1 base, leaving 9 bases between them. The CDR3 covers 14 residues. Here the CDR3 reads CASSLLGAKNIQYF. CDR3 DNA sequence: TGTGCCAGCAGTCTACTCGGGGCCAAAAACATTCAGTACTTC.

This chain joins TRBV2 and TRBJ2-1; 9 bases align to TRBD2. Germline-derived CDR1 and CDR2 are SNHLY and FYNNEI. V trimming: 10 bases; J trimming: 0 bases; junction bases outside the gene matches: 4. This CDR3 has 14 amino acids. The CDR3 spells CATGSGSSYNEQFF. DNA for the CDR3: TGTGCCACAGGTAGCGGGAGCTCCTACAATGAGCAGTTCTTC.

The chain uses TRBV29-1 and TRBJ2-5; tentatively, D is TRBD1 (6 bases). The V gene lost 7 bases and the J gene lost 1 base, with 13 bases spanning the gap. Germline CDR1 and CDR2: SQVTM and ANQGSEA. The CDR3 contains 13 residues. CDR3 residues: CSGRDTFQETQYF. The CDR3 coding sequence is TGCAGCGGTAGGGACACCTTCCAAGAGACCCAGTACTTC.

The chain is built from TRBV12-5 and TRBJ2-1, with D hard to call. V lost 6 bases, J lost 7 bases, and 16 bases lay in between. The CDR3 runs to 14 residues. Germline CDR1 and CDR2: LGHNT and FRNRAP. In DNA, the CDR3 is TGTGCTAGTGGGAGAAATCACGAGAGGAATGAGCAGTTCTTC. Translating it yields CASGRNHERNEQFF. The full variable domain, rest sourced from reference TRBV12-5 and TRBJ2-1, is DARVTQTPRHKVTEMGQEVTMRCQPILGHNTVFWYRQTMMQGLELLAYFRNRAPLDDSGMPKDRFSAEMPDATLATLKIQPSEPRDSAVYFCASGRNHERNEQFFGPGTRLTVL.